This is a list of T cell receptor beta chains from one sample in a study of T cell responses to AZD1222 COVID-19 vaccine. Method: immunoSEQ multiplex PCR; TCRdb's copy keeps in-frame clones and lacks some. Here the sample spans 100,000 to 150,000 clones, around 92% being singletons. This material consisted of peripheral blood, taken on day 0 of AZD1222 vaccination. The source of these receptors is an adult in good health. CDR3s include the opening cysteine and the closing phenylalanine or tryptophan. The D gene is left open where the match is weak. Size tells how often a clone was seen (once, few, many) or the class of an expanded clone, and some rows leave it out.

abundance	v_gene	d_gene	j_gene	CDR3aa	CDR3nt
-	TRBV5-8	TRBD2	TRBJ2-3	CASSLGLAGKISSTDTQYF	TGTGCCAGCAGCTTGGGACTAGCGGGGAAAATTTCGAGCACAGATACGCAGTATTTT
-	TRBV6-6	-	TRBJ2-7	CASRNLSYEQYF	TGTGCCTCAAGGAACCTATCCTACGAGCAGTACTTC
-	TRBV24-1	TRBD1	TRBJ1-4	CATLGGYEEKLFF	TGTGCCACCCTAGGGGGCTACGAAGAAAAACTGTTTTTT
few	TRBV4-3	TRBD1	TRBJ1-2	CASSQGDLTGIGYTF	TGCGCCAGCAGCCAAGGTGACTTGACAGGGATCGGCTACACCTTC
-	TRBV5-1	-	TRBJ1-4	CASSLPGAHEKLFF	TGCGCCAGCAGCTTGCCAGGGGCGCATGAAAAACTGTTTTTT
-	TRBV11-2	-	TRBJ2-7	CASSRSDGSTYEQYF	TGTGCCAGCAGCCGTTCTGACGGGAGCACCTACGAGCAGTACTTC
-	TRBV5-4	-	TRBJ1-6	CASSSPEGQYNSPLHF	TGTGCCAGCAGCTCCCCAGAGGGGCAGTATAATTCACCCCTCCACTTT
-	TRBV2	-	TRBJ1-6	CASRRAGNNSPLHF	TGTGCCAGCAGGAGGGCAGGAAACAATTCACCCCTCCACTTT
once	TRBV19	TRBD2	TRBJ2-1	CASSRGLAGGLSSYNEQFF	TGTGCCAGTAGTAGGGGACTAGCGGGAGGGTTGAGCTCCTACAATGAGCAGTTCTTC
-	TRBV13	TRBD1	TRBJ1-2	CASSLGTGERANYGYTF	TGTGCCAGCAGCTTAGGGACAGGGGAGAGAGCTAACTATGGCTACACCTTC
-	TRBV6-2/TRBV6-3	-	TRBJ2-3	CASSYRGRGSTDTQYF	TGTGCCAGCAGTTACAGAGGTCGGGGATCCACAGATACGCAGTATTTT
-	TRBV25-1	-	TRBJ2-5	CASSAWEAETQYF	TGTGCCAGCAGCGCCTGGGAGGCAGAGACCCAGTACTTC
-	TRBV5-1	-	TRBJ1-2	CASKRWFGEGSGYTF	TGCGCCAGCAAAAGGTGGTTTGGGGAGGGAAGTGGCTACACCTTC
-	TRBV3-1/TRBV3-2	-	TRBJ2-3	CASSQVQSDTQYF	TGTGCCAGCAGCCAAGTACAGTCGGATACGCAGTATTTT
-	TRBV14	-	TRBJ2-7	CASSQGDQFAYEQYF	TGTGCCAGCAGCCAAGGGGATCAGTTCGCCTACGAGCAGTACTTC
-	TRBV7-9	-	TRBJ1-1	CASSPPDSAEAFF	TGTGCCAGCAGCCCCCCAGATTCGGCTGAAGCTTTCTTT
-	TRBV19	-	TRBJ2-2	CASSHRETGELFF	TGTGCCAGTAGTCACAGGGAAACCGGGGAGCTGTTTTTT
-	TRBV5-1	-	TRBJ2-1	CASSLLQPPSYNEQFF	TGCGCCAGCAGCTTGTTACAGCCCCCCTCCTACAATGAGCAGTTCTTC
once	TRBV5-1	-	TRBJ1-2	CASSLVGNYGYTF	TGCGCCAGCAGCTTGGTGGGAAACTATGGCTACACCTTC
-	TRBV5-4	TRBD2	TRBJ2-7	CASSFSGAYEQYF	TGTGCCAGCAGCTTTAGCGGGGCCTACGAGCAGTACTTC
once	TRBV4-3	-	TRBJ2-2	CASSQRVADTGELFF	TGCGCCAGCAGCCAAAGGGTTGCCGACACCGGGGAGCTGTTTTTT